This T cell receptor beta chain was captured by sequencing in a study of blood T cells in healthy people across ages. Through a sample-barcoded 5' primer and a J-beta primer mix, a second PCR was run for roughly 6 to 12 cycles. A tag from a template-switch adaptor with 12 random nucleotides marked each cDNA molecule. In TCRdb, the 5' RACE reads were re-called with MiXCR into one record per CDR3 protein. The table has 1.5 million to 2 million distinct CDR3 sequences, roughly 27% seen once. Note on this clonotype: The antigen is unknown.

CDR1 is SGHRS, CDR2 YFSETQ, per germline. Trimming shortened V by 1 base and J by 0 bases, and 5 bases separated the two germline ends. The CDR3 runs to 14 residues. Study-level results: Donor CMV infection status was unknown, possibly confounding age-related changes in expanded clonotypes. Higher diversity, along with more naive CD4+ cells, distinguished long-lived donors from aged donors. Age showed a roughly linear inverse relationship with TCR beta diversity per million T cells.

The sample taken for sequencing was blood. The rearrangement joins TRBV5-1 to TRBJ1-3; unclear D gene. The clonotype was recovered from a woman in her twenties or thirties in good health. In DNA, the CDR3 is TGCGCCAGCAGCTTGCTGGACTCTGGAAACACCATATATTTT. Amino acid sequence: CASSLLDSGNTIYF.